These T cell receptor beta chains were read from a single sample in a study of blood T cell repertoires in COVID-19. The method was immunoSEQ multiplex PCR; TCRdb's version includes in-frame clones alone and lacks a portion of them. The table has 90,000 to 150,000 clones, approximately 83% seen once. The sequenced sample consisted of peripheral blood. These receptors were taken from an older man with acute or convalescent COVID-19. Both conserved end residues are part of each CDR3. The D gene is left open where the match is weak. The listing skips clone size in some rows; elsewhere it reads once, few, many or a size class.

v_gene	d_gene	j_gene	abundance	CDR3aa	CDR3nt
TRBV28	-	TRBJ1-1	-	CASTRGGGKTEAFF	TGTGCCAGCACCCGAGGGGGTGGGAAAACTGAAGCTTTCTTT
TRBV27	-	TRBJ2-7	-	CASSPFSRGGEQYF	TGTGCCAGCAGTCCTTTTAGCAGGGGTGGCGAGCAGTACTTC
TRBV9	-	TRBJ2-7	-	CASSVAGGYPSYEQYF	TGTGCCAGCAGCGTAGCTGGGGGCTATCCATCCTACGAGCAGTACTTC
TRBV6-5	TRBD1	TRBJ1-4	-	CASSYSDRGHEKLFF	TGTGCCAGCAGTTACTCCGACAGGGGACACGAAAAACTGTTTTTT
TRBV18	TRBD1	TRBJ1-5	-	CASSPPGGNQPQHF	TGTGCCAGCTCCCCTCCAGGGGGGAATCAGCCCCAGCATTTT
TRBV5-4	TRBD1	TRBJ1-4	-	CASSSTGVGEKLFF	TGTGCCAGCAGCTCGACAGGGGTGGGTGAAAAACTGTTTTTT
TRBV3-1/TRBV3-2	TRBD1	TRBJ1-6	-	CASSQGDSPNSPLHF	TGTGCCAGCAGCCAAGGGGACAGTCCCAATTCACCCCTCCACTTT
TRBV28	TRBD2	TRBJ2-7	once	CASGGGVREQYF	TGTGCCAGCGGGGGGGGAGTGAGGGAGCAGTACTTC
TRBV14	-	TRBJ2-1	-	CASSSFGGEQFF	TGTGCCAGCAGCTCTTTTGGCGGTGAGCAGTTCTTC
TRBV14	TRBD1	TRBJ1-1	once	CASRADRGGTEAFF	TGTGCCAGCAGAGCAGACAGGGGAGGCACTGAAGCTTTCTTT
TRBV5-1	TRBD1	TRBJ1-3	-	CASSTGQGTGNTIYF	TGCGCCAGCAGCACGGGACAGGGGACAGGAAACACCATATATTTT
TRBV9	TRBD1	TRBJ2-5	few	CASSLSGTGGLETQYF	TGTGCCAGCAGCTTAAGCGGGACAGGGGGTTTGGAGACCCAGTACTTC
TRBV5-1	-	TRBJ1-3	-	CASSLDGSGNTIYF	TGCGCCAGCAGCTTGGACGGTTCTGGAAACACCATATATTTT
TRBV5-1	-	TRBJ1-2	-	CASSVDSYGYTF	TGCGCCAGCAGCGTAGACAGCTATGGCTACACCTTC
TRBV6-1	-	TRBJ2-7	-	CASSYDSHDYEQYF	TGTGCCAGCAGCTATGACAGCCACGACTACGAGCAGTACTTC
TRBV9	TRBD1	TRBJ2-2	-	CASSILGDRWNTGELFF	TGTGCCAGCAGCATTCTGGGGGACAGGTGGAACACCGGGGAGCTGTTTTTT
TRBV7-3	-	TRBJ2-2	-	CASSSSSGVPTGELFF	TGTGCCAGCAGCTCCTCATCAGGGGTCCCCACCGGGGAGCTGTTTTTT
TRBV28	TRBD1	TRBJ2-3	-	CASSLPARGQVSTDTQYF	TGTGCCAGCAGCCTCCCCGCCCGGGGACAGGTGAGCACAGATACGCAGTATTTT
TRBV5-8	-	TRBJ2-5	-	CASSVKTQETQYF	TGTGCCAGCAGCGTGAAAACACAAGAGACCCAGTACTTC
TRBV30	-	TRBJ2-7	few	CAWSVRGSEQYF	TGTGCCTGGAGTGTTCGGGGATCCGAGCAGTACTTC
TRBV11-2	TRBD2	TRBJ2-3	-	CASSGTSGKGNTQYF	TGTGCCAGCAGCGGAACTAGCGGGAAGGGGAATACGCAGTATTTT
TRBV5-1	-	TRBJ1-2	-	CASSKDTYGYTF	TGCGCCAGCAGCAAGGACACATATGGCTACACCTTC
TRBV5-1	-	TRBJ1-2	-	CASSLGRTGNYGYTF	TGCGCCAGCAGCTTGGGTCGAACAGGGAACTATGGCTACACCTTC
TRBV5-8	-	TRBJ1-2	once	CASSFSGNYGYTF	TGTGCCAGCAGCTTCTCAGGCAACTATGGCTACACCTTC
TRBV6-1	TRBD1	TRBJ1-1	-	CASSELTGEAEAFF	TGTGCCAGCAGTGAATTAACAGGGGAAGCCGAAGCTTTCTTT
TRBV28	TRBD2	TRBJ2-7	-	CASSLGGRTYEQYF	TGTGCCAGCAGTTTAGGCGGGAGAACCTACGAGCAGTACTTC
TRBV5-4	-	TRBJ2-5	-	CASSPGTWGTQYF	TGTGCCAGCAGCCCAGGGACATGGGGGACCCAGTACTTC
TRBV12-5	-	TRBJ1-1	-	CASGFGGWAEAFF	TGTGCTAGTGGTTTCGGAGGATGGGCTGAAGCTTTCTTT
TRBV11-2	TRBD1	TRBJ2-3	-	CASSLWDSSTDTQYF	TGTGCCAGCAGCCTATGGGACAGTAGCACAGATACGCAGTATTTT
TRBV19	-	TRBJ1-5	-	CASSGGLLGNQPQHF	TGTGCCAGTAGTGGGGGACTCCTGGGCAATCAGCCCCAGCATTTT
TRBV4-2	TRBD1	TRBJ1-4	-	CASNPRGQSNEKLFF	TGTGCCAGCAACCCCAGGGGGCAGTCTAATGAAAAACTGTTTTTT
TRBV11-2	-	TRBJ2-7	-	CASSLEPRRAYEQYF	TGTGCCAGCAGCTTAGAGCCCCGGAGGGCGTACGAGCAGTACTTC
TRBV6-5	TRBD2	TRBJ2-3	-	CASRGAGEGRDTQYF	TGTGCCAGCAGAGGAGCGGGGGAGGGCAGAGATACGCAGTATTTT
TRBV27	TRBD2	TRBJ2-2	-	CASSSLTAGTSGNTGELFF	TGTGCCAGCAGTTCTTTAACTGCCGGGACTAGCGGTAACACCGGGGAGCTGTTTTTT
TRBV18	-	TRBJ2-7	-	CASSPSQGYEQYF	TGTGCCAGCTCACCAAGTCAGGGTTACGAGCAGTACTTC
TRBV2	-	TRBJ1-2	-	CASSVQNGYTF	TGTGCCAGCAGTGTACAAAATGGCTACACCTTC
TRBV9	-	TRBJ1-2	-	CASSVGAGSYGYTF	TGTGCCAGCAGCGTAGGCGCAGGGTCCTATGGCTACACCTTC
TRBV6-5	TRBD1	TRBJ2-2	once	CASRPSKQGAGELFF	TGTGCCAGCAGACCCTCTAAACAGGGGGCCGGGGAGCTGTTTTTT
TRBV5-1	-	TRBJ2-1	-	CASSLGSGSNEQFF	TGCGCCAGCAGCTTGGGGTCCGGGTCCAATGAGCAGTTCTTC
TRBV6-2/TRBV6-3	TRBD2	TRBJ2-3	-	CASSPPGLAGGRDTQYF	TGTGCCAGCAGTCCACCCGGACTAGCGGGGGGCCGGGATACGCAGTATTTT
TRBV5-5	-	TRBJ2-7	-	CASSSVLYEQYF	TGTGCCAGCAGCTCCGTTCTCTACGAGCAGTACTTC
TRBV5-1	-	TRBJ2-7	-	CASSLADSPWPYEQYF	TGCGCCAGCAGCTTGGCGGACAGCCCTTGGCCCTACGAGCAGTACTTC
TRBV6-1	-	TRBJ1-2	-	CASSEGRVDGYTF	TGTGCCAGCAGTGAAGGCAGGGTGGATGGCTACACCTTC
TRBV6-5	TRBD1	TRBJ1-5	-	CASSFGQGQPQHF	TGTGCCAGCAGTTTCGGACAGGGCCAGCCCCAGCATTTT
TRBV6-6	TRBD1	TRBJ2-4	-	CASSQGQGGNIQYF	TGTGCCAGCAGTCAGGGACAGGGTGGGAACATTCAGTACTTC
TRBV18	-	TRBJ2-7	-	CASSPPRTDSYEQYF	TGTGCCAGCTCACCACCCAGGACAGACTCCTACGAGCAGTACTTC
TRBV5-5	-	TRBJ2-3	-	CASSLEGATDTQYF	TGTGCCAGCAGCCTGGAGGGGGCCACAGATACGCAGTATTTT
TRBV5-4	-	TRBJ1-5	once	CASSPDGGGQPQHF	TGTGCCAGCAGCCCGGACGGGGGAGGTCAGCCCCAGCATTTT
TRBV7-2	TRBD2	TRBJ2-3	-	CASSLSGSRTDTQYF	TGTGCCAGCAGCTTAAGCGGGAGTAGGACAGATACGCAGTATTTT
TRBV6-6	-	TRBJ2-1	-	CASSSFNEQFF	TGTGCCAGCAGCTCCTTTAATGAGCAGTTCTTC
TRBV15	TRBD1	TRBJ1-3	-	CATSRDYGQGVGNTIYF	TGTGCCACCAGCAGAGATTACGGACAGGGAGTCGGAAACACCATATATTTT
TRBV2	-	TRBJ2-1	-	CASSEVGLNEQFF	TGTGCCAGCAGTGAAGTTGGGCTGAATGAGCAGTTCTTC
TRBV6-5	TRBD1	TRBJ1-4	-	CASSYTTGGREKLFF	TGTGCCAGCAGTTATACGACAGGGGGGAGGGAAAAACTGTTTTTT
TRBV6-1	-	TRBJ1-2	-	CASSDSGAYGYTF	TGTGCCAGCAGTGATAGTGGGGCCTATGGCTACACCTTC
TRBV13	TRBD1	TRBJ1-2	-	CASSFRDRDGYTF	TGTGCCAGCAGCTTCCGGGACAGGGATGGCTACACCTTC